The subject of this entry is one T cell receptor (beta chain). Its antigen remains unidentified. This sample was taken from a study of cytomegalovirus exposure and HLA in healthy donors. General observations from the study: Judged likely to be a sequencing artifact was a cluster of highly shared sequence variants.

PCR involved 60 Vbeta and 13 Jbeta primers. Clones were read by immunoSEQ multiplex PCR, and TCRdb kept only the in-frame ones, dropping some. The sample contains 150,000 to 200,000 clones, roughly 86% of which appear only once. Germline CDR1 reads MNHNS; CDR2 reads SASEGT. CDR3 length: 15 residues. With 0 bases removed from V and 4 bases from J, the gap between germline ends came to 12 bases. V gene TRBV6-1 combines with J gene TRBJ1-2; D gene ambiguous. This TCR came from a woman younger than 30 in good health and CMV-seronegative. The specimen sequenced was PBMCs. The CDR3 sequence: CASSEAKGGGYGYTF. The CDR3 nucleotides are TGTGCCAGCAGTGAAGCTAAGGGAGGTGGCTATGGCTACACCTTC.